A single sample is the source of the 9 T cell receptor beta chains below, sequenced in a study of blood T cell repertoires in COVID-19. Some clones are missing from TCRdb's copy, which holds only in-frame ones; the method was immunoSEQ multiplex PCR. The data show more than 85,000 clones, under 85% seen once. The material sequenced was peripheral blood. Receptors originate from a human donor in a cohort sampled during active COVID-19.

The V call is TRBV28, the J call TRBJ2-1; D is possibly TRBD1 (6 bases). From germline, CDR1 is MDHEN and CDR2 SYDVKM. Deletions cut 4 bases from V and 8 bases from J, with 21 bases between. The CDR3 loop spans 16 amino acids. The CDR3 loop reads CASSSLTTGNVDEQFF. CDR3 nucleotides: TGTGCCAGCAGTTCTCTCACAACAGGGAATGTGGATGAGCAGTTCTTC.

The rearrangement uses TRBV10-1 and TRBJ2-3, with a weak D call TRBD2 (5 bases). CDR1 and CDR2 from the germline V gene are WNHNN and SYGVQD (reference sequence). The CDR3 covers 15 residues. With 4 bases removed from V and 3 bases from J, the gap between germline ends came to 14 bases. This CDR3 reads CASSVSSKTTDTQYF. DNA of the CDR3: TGCGCCAGCAGTGTTTCTAGCAAAACAACAGATACGCAGTATTTT.

This clone showed up just once. The chain uses TRBV29-1 and TRBJ2-7; D may be TRBD2 (5 bases). Deletions cut 6 bases from V and 7 bases from J, with 19 bases between. The germline V gene has CDR1 SQVTM and CDR2 ANQGSEA. This CDR3 is 13 amino acids long. This CDR3 reads CSVSQPVRGEQYF. Written as DNA, the CDR3 is TGCAGCGTATCACAGCCCGTACGAGGGGAGCAGTACTTC.

The chain is built from TRBV4-3 and TRBJ2-2; possibly TRBD1 for D (5 bases). Germline CDR1 reads LGHNA; CDR2 reads YSLEER. Trimming took off 0 bases at V and 7 bases at J, with 15 bases between the two ends. This CDR3 is built from 16 residues. In DNA, the CDR3 is TGCGCCAGCAGCCAAGATTACCAGAATACAGGCGGGGAGCTGTTTTTT. It codes for CASSQDYQNTGGELFF.

The chain couples TRBV27 to TRBJ2-7; possibly TRBD2 for D (5 bases). This CDR3 contains 18 residues. Deletions cut 4 bases from V and 0 bases from J, with 22 bases between. CDR1 MNHEY and CDR2 SMNVEV come from the germline V gene (reference sequence). This chain's CDR3 is CASSSQAPSGTSSYEQYF. DNA of the CDR3: TGTGCCAGCAGTTCTCAAGCCCCGTCGGGAACTAGCTCCTACGAGCAGTACTTC.

This rearrangement joins TRBV4-3 to TRBJ1-1; no definite D call. V was cut by 1 base and J by 0 bases, with 9 bases left in between. CDR1 is LGHNA and CDR2 is YSLEER in the germline V gene. The CDR3 covers 15 residues. CDR3 DNA sequence: TGCGCCAGCAGCCAAGTGTATGGCATGAACACTGAAGCTTTCTTT. Residues: CASSQVYGMNTEAFF.

V usage is TRBV2 and J usage is TRBJ2-1; 9 positions agree with TRBD1. Germline V CDR1 and CDR2: SNHLY, FYNNEI. V shed 0 bases, J shed 4 bases, and the junction held 10 bases outside the gene matches. The CDR3 has 18 amino acids. CDR3 amino acids: CASSEALLGTGLYNEQFF. Written as DNA, the CDR3 is TGTGCCAGCAGTGAAGCGCTTCTTGGGACAGGGCTTTACAATGAGCAGTTCTTC. Using reference TRBV2 and TRBJ2-1 for the parts outside the CDR3, the full variable domain is EPEVTQTPSHQVTQMGQEVILRCVPISNHLYFYWYRQILGQKVEFLVSFYNNEISEKSEIFDDQFSVERPDGSNFTLKIRSTKLEDSAMYFCASSEALLGTGLYNEQFFGPGTRLTVL.

This clone was counted between two and nine times. The chain carries TRBV18 and TRBJ1-1, with D unresolved. V gave up 6 bases and J gave up 1 base, with 9 bases separating them. Germline values: CDR1 KGHSH, CDR2 LQKENI. This CDR3 is 13 amino acids long. This CDR3 reads CASSAVENTEAFF. DNA of the CDR3: TGTGCCAGCTCGGCGGTGGAGAACACTGAAGCTTTCTTT.

This chain links TRBV7-9 with TRBJ2-1, with 9 nucleotides matching TRBD2. Unmatched junction bases numbered 9, after V lost 5 bases and J lost 7 bases. Germline V gene sequence: CDR1 SEHNR, CDR2 FQNEAQ (reference sequence). This CDR3 comprises 15 residues. The CDR3 sequence is CASSLPGLAFNEQFF. CDR3 in DNA: TGTGCCAGCAGCCTACCGGGACTAGCATTTAATGAGCAGTTCTTC.